This T cell receptor (beta chain) was recorded in a study of CD8+ T cells in alopecia areata. Stated treatment: oral pan-JAK inhibitor, 5-10 mg twice daily. Sorting of CD4+ and CD8+ T cells was performed on PBMCs. Sequencing templates came from extracted RNA that was reverse transcribed into cDNA. The assay was immunoSEQ multiplex PCR, and TCRdb's table has in-frame clones only and misses some. The data show some 190,000 clones, approximately 56% seen once. This sequence was found in a human donor with alopecia areata. This specimen consisted of CD4+ T cells sorted from blood, obtained at week 4, from a patient treated with tofacitinib.

This CDR3 is CASSSPGDREYF. The DNA of the CDR3 is TGCGCCAGCAGCTCCCCGGGGGACCGCGAGTACTTC. The V and J genes are TRBV5-1 and TRBJ2-7; D perhaps matches TRBD2 (6 bases). Germline values: CDR1 SGHRS, CDR2 YFSETQ. This CDR3 is built from 12 residues. V lost 3 bases, J lost 11 bases, and 15 bases lay in between.